Listed below are T cell receptor beta chains from one sample, sequenced in a study of cytomegalovirus exposure and HLA in healthy donors. Sequenced by immunoSEQ multiplex PCR; TCRdb stores in-frame clones only, minus some. The sample carries fewer than 200,000 clones, roughly 95% recorded once. The sample taken for sequencing was PBMCs. These receptors were taken from a woman younger than 30 in good health and CMV-seronegative. CDR3s include the opening cysteine and the closing phenylalanine or tryptophan. D genes are given only for firm matches.

DNA,CDR3,D,J,length,V
TGTGCCAGCTCACCCTCGGGTGGTGATTCACCCCTCCACTTT,CASSPSGGDSPLHF,-,TRBJ1-6,14,TRBV18
TGTGCCAGTAGTATGGGCGGGGACAGCTCCTACAATGAGCAGTTCTTC,CASSMGGDSSYNEQFF,-,TRBJ2-1,16,TRBV19
TGTGCCAGCAGCCATACCGTCAGTGGAAACACCATATATTTT,CASSHTVSGNTIYF,-,TRBJ1-3,14,TRBV2
TGTGCCAGCAGCTCCCCCGGGACAGGGGGCGATGAGCAGTTCTTC,CASSSPGTGGDEQFF,TRBD1,TRBJ2-1,15,TRBV9
TGTGCCAGCAGCTCCGGGACAGGGGATAGCAATCAGCCCCAGCATTTT,CASSSGTGDSNQPQHF,TRBD1,TRBJ1-5,16,TRBV5-8
TGCGCCAGCAGCTTAGCTAGCGGGGCCTTAGGTAATGAGCAGTTCTTC,CASSLASGALGNEQFF,TRBD2,TRBJ2-1,16,TRBV5-1
TGTGCCAGCAGCCTAGATTCGACAGGGGGTGGCTACACCTTC,CASSLDSTGGGYTF,TRBD1,TRBJ1-2,14,TRBV28
TGTGCCAGCAGTCCAAGCACCAGAAGAGGGACAGAGAACCCCTACGAGCAGTACTTC,CASSPSTRRGTENPYEQYF,TRBD1,TRBJ2-7,19,TRBV6-4
TGTGCCAGCAGCGCGGGCTCTGGAAACACCATATATTTT,CASSAGSGNTIYF,-,TRBJ1-3,13,TRBV9
TGTGCCAGTAGTAACCCGCCAGGGATATTAAATTCACCCCTCCACTTT,CASSNPPGILNSPLHF,-,TRBJ1-6,16,TRBV19